This TCR beta chain was found in a study of blood T cell repertoires in COVID-19. Using immunoSEQ multiplex PCR, the repertoire was profiled, and TCRdb retains in-frame clones only, with some absent. The data hold about 140,000 clones, with 80% to 90% observed a single time. The germline V gene encodes CDR1 MDHEN and CDR2 SYDVKM. V was cut by 6 bases and J by 0 bases, with 5 bases left in between. The length of the CDR3 is 12 residues. The source material was peripheral blood. V and J are TRBV28 and TRBJ1-1; D unclear. The receptor comes from a human donor with acute or convalescent COVID-19. The donor label of this sample is uncertain. In DNA, the CDR3 is TGTGCCAGCAGACTTTTGAACACTGAAGCTTTCTTT. Amino acid sequence: CASRLLNTEAFF.